What follows is one T cell receptor beta chain and its context. Its antigen remains unidentified. The data were produced by immunoSEQ multiplex PCR, yet TCRdb's version contains in-frame clones alone and is incomplete. The data show about 100,000 clones, approximately 91% seen once. These data belong to a study of T cell responses to AZD1222 COVID-19 vaccine. Study-level findings and limits: Reports say nearly half of spike-specific TCRs go after unmutated variant regions. Following two doses of AZD1222, Spike-specific TCR breadth and depth rose. Baseline testing showed seropositivity in only six AZD1222 recipients.

The CDR3 sequence is 14 residues long. The germline V gene has CDR1 SNHLY and CDR2 FYNNEI. V dropped 8 bases and J dropped 6 bases, with 14 bases sitting between them. This TCR derives from an adult in good health. The sample was peripheral blood, taken on day 0 of AZD1222 vaccination. The rearrangement uses TRBV2 and TRBJ1-6, with TRBD1 as a possible D gene (5 bases). The CDR3 region is CASGTWGGNSPLHF. CDR3 DNA sequence: TGTGCCAGCGGGACGTGGGGGGGTAATTCACCCCTCCACTTT.